This TCR beta chain is drawn from a study of shared clonotypes between healthy human individuals. Turning to the study itself: Each donor contributed plates that comprised three CD4 naive, three CD4 memory, two CD8 naive and one CD8 memory.

Genomic DNA per cell subset filled all wells of several immunoSEQ plates. The data were produced by immunoSEQ multiplex PCR, yet TCRdb's version contains in-frame clones alone and is incomplete. The data contain around 610,000 clones, around 96% of them seen just once; the ten biggest clones take up roughly 0.1%. Positive CCR7 selection of CD45RO-negative cells yielded the naive CD8 cells, and terminally differentiated effector memory CD45RA+ cells were excluded. Caucasian adults living in Nashville, Tennessee, provided all samples. V shed 5 bases and J shed 8 bases, with 14 bases lying between them. The CDR3 loop spans 13 amino acids. Germline-derived CDR1 and CDR2 are SGDLS and YYNGEE.

This TCR came from a woman aged 30 to 39 in good health. The chain employs TRBV9 and TRBJ2-1; no reliable D call. The sequenced sample was naive CD8+ T cells sorted from blood. This CDR3 is CASSRPLRDEQFF. Written as DNA, the CDR3 is TGTGCCAGCAGTCGACCTCTACGGGATGAGCAGTTCTTC.